Below, 4 T cell receptor beta chains from the same sample are listed, as sequenced in a study of technical replicates of blood from a handful of donors. Assay used: immunoSEQ multiplex PCR; TCRdb lists only in-frame clones, some missing. The sample lists more than 65,000 clones; about 97% were seen once. The sequencing input was T cells isolated from PBMCs. The receptors stem from a human donor in good health.

The J gene is TRBJ1-5, the V gene TRBV10-3; the match to TRBD1 covers 7 bases. The germline V gene has CDR1 ENHRY and CDR2 SYGVKD. CDR3 length: 14 residues. Trimming removed 5 bases from V and 3 bases from J; junction bases left unmatched: 4. As DNA, the CDR3 is TGTGCCATCAGTAGACAGGGAAACAATCAGCCCCAGCATTTT. Protein: CAISRQGNNQPQHF.

The V gene is TRBV7-3, the J gene TRBJ2-2; TRBD1 is a possible D gene (6 bases). The ends were cut back, 4 bases at V and 5 bases at J, with 11 bases in the middle. The CDR3 extends over 14 amino acids. Per the germline V gene, CDR1 is SGHTA and CDR2 is FQGTGA. The CDR3 nucleotides read TGTGCCAGCAGCTCCATGGGGGCAACCGGGGAGCTGTTTTTT. Its protein is CASSSMGATGELFF. The full variable domain, with the rest looked up from reference TRBV7-3 and TRBJ2-2, is GAGVSQTPSNKVTEKGKYVELRCDPISGHTALYWYRQSLGQGPEFLIYFQGTGAADDSGLPNDRFFAVRPEGSVSTLKIQRTERGDSAVYLCASSSMGATGELFFGEGSRLTVL.

The gene calls are TRBV20-1 and TRBJ2-1; D gene unclear. CDR1 DFQATT and CDR2 SNEGSKA come from the germline V gene (reference sequence). CDR3 length: 11 residues. V was trimmed by 6 bases and J by 3 bases, leaving 6 bases between them. The CDR3 region is CSAADYNEQFF. The CDR3 DNA reads TGCAGTGCAGCCGACTACAATGAGCAGTTCTTC.

The chain carries TRBV7-6 and TRBJ1-2; D not certain. CDR3 size: 13 residues. Germline CDR1 and CDR2: SGHVS and FNYEAQ. Trimming stripped 2 bases from V and 8 bases from J, with 12 bases between. As DNA, the CDR3 is TGTGCCAGCAGCTTACAGGAGGGCGTAGGCTACACCTTC. It translates to CASSLQEGVGYTF.